The 23 T cell receptor delta chains given below trace back to one sample, sequenced in a study of gamma-delta T cells after stem cell transplantation. TCRdb re-processed the RT-PCR reads using CATT. The sample has several hundred delta-chain clones; roughly 32% are singletons. The sequencing input was gamma-delta T cells. The receptors here all came from a human donor. It is not recorded whose cells these are; they may come from a transplant donor. This table probably holds off-target reads from a library built for another chain.

This clone showed up just a few times. Other DNA sequences in this sample translate to the same CDR3. The chain couples TRDV2 to TRDJ1, with D possibly matching TRDD3 (6 bases). The CDR3 spans 18 residues. V dropped 1 base and J dropped 0 bases, with 20 bases sitting between them. Germline CDR1 reads GEAIGNYY; CDR2 reads EKD. CDR3 sequence: CACDTAETWGSYTDKLIF. CDR3 nucleotide sequence: TGTGCCTGTGACACTGCGGAGACTTGGGGATCGTACACCGATAAACTCATCTTT.

The chain joins TRDV2 to TRDJ3; 10 bases align to TRDD3. CDR1 and CDR2 from the germline V gene are GEAIGNYY and EKD. The V and J ends lost 2 bases and 0 bases, in that order; junction bases with no gene match: 12. The CDR3 spans 21 residues. This CDR3 is CACDKAPGDTPSSWDTRQMFF. In DNA, the CDR3 is TGTGCCTGTGACAAGGCTCCGGGGGATACGCCTAGCTCCTGGGACACCCGACAGATGTTTTTC.

Here the CDR3 DNA reads TGTGCCTGTGACACGATATTGACTGGGGGATCAAAAGGACCCACCGATAAACTCATCTTT. Protein: CACDTILTGGSKGPTDKLIF. The V gene is TRDV2, the J gene TRDJ1; 10 nucleotides line up with TRDD3. Trimming removed 1 base from V and 1 base from J; junction bases left unmatched: 17. The germline CDR1 and CDR2 sequences are GEAIGNYY and EKD. The length of the CDR3 is 20 residues.

This chain's CDR3 is CACDALGPTDKLIF. In nucleotides, the CDR3 is TGTGCCTGTGACGCCTTGGGGCCTACCGATAAACTCATCTTT. The chain joins TRDV2 to TRDJ1, with a possible D match to TRDD3 (5 bases). This CDR3 has 14 amino acids. The germline V gene encodes CDR1 GEAIGNYY and CDR2 EKD. V lost 3 bases and J 2 bases, leaving 12 bases between the germline ends.

This sequence joins TRDV2 and TRDJ1; D is ambiguous. The length of the CDR3 is 16 residues. The germline V gene has CDR1 GEAIGNYY and CDR2 EKD. V was shortened by 0 bases and J by 0 bases, with 13 bases between the two germline ends. Here the CDR3 reads CACDTVTQTYTDKLIF. The DNA of the CDR3 is TGTGCCTGTGACACCGTGACCCAGACGTACACCGATAAACTCATCTTT.

The chain combines TRDV2 with TRDJ1, with 11 bases fitting TRDD3. The CDR3 covers 15 residues. V gave up 4 bases and J gave up 3 bases; unmatched junction bases: 6. Germline loops: CDR1 GEAIGNYY, CDR2 EKD. The CDR3 coding sequence is TGTGCCTGTGATAACCTTGGGGGATACGCCGATAAACTCATCTTT. Protein sequence: CACDNLGGYADKLIF.

This clone was observed a handful of times. This CDR3 is also generated by other DNA sequences in the sample. The V call is TRDV2, the J call TRDJ1, with TRDD3 identical over 10 bases. The CDR3 is 19 residues long. V lost 0 bases to trimming and J lost 2 bases; unmatched junction nucleotides: 14. The germline CDR1 and CDR2 sequences are GEAIGNYY and EKD. The CDR3 DNA follows: TGTGCCTGTGACACCGTGTCCGTGCTGGGGGATAGAGGGACCGATAAACTCATCTTT. Amino acids: CACDTVSVLGDRGTDKLIF.

This sequence joins TRDV2 and TRDJ1, with 11 positions matching TRDD3. The ends lost 0 bases at V and 7 bases at J; junction bases unmatched: 15. Germline CDR1 reads GEAIGNYY; CDR2 reads EKD. CDR3 length: 18 amino acids. CDR3 sequence reads: CACDTVMGDTGSTGKLIF. In nucleotides, the CDR3 is TGTGCCTGTGACACCGTGATGGGGGATACGGGCTCAACGGGTAAACTCATCTTT.

This clone was seen more than once but under ten times. The chain couples TRDV2 to TRDJ1; 10 bases are a match to TRDD3. The germline V gene encodes CDR1 GEAIGNYY and CDR2 EKD. CDR3 length: 15 residues. The ends lost 4 bases at V and 3 bases at J; junction bases unmatched: 7. CDR3 coding DNA: TGTGCCTGTGAATCACTGGGGGATCGTTCCGATAAACTCATCTTT. It translates to CACESLGDRSDKLIF.

The genes are TRDV2 and TRDJ1, with unresolved D. Trimming left V 0 bases short and J 4 bases short, with 11 bases between. CDR1 is GEAIGNYY and CDR2 is EKD in the germline V gene. The CDR3 totals 14 residues. The CDR3 is CACDTVGEDDKLIF. The CDR3 coding sequence is TGTGCCTGTGACACCGTGGGAGAGGACGATAAACTCATCTTT.

This clone was seen a few times. This chain links TRDV2 with TRDJ1; TRDD3 matches at 7 bases. The germline V gene has CDR1 GEAIGNYY and CDR2 EKD. With V trimmed by 3 bases and J by 0 bases, 3 bases remained unmatched. CDR3 length: 14 amino acids. CDR3 coding DNA: TGTGCCTGTGACGCCCTGGGGGACACCGATAAACTCATCTTT. Translated, it gives CACDALGDTDKLIF.

About this clone: At one end the junction does not follow the germline gene, possibly because of a read error. The chain recombines TRDV2 with TRDJ1; 8 bases line up with TRDD3. In germline, CDR1 is GEAIGNYY, CDR2 EKD. CDR3 length equals 17 residues. CDR3 sequence (DNA): TGTGCCTGTGACACCGCGGATAGGGGGGATAACACAGATAAACTCATCTTT. This gives the protein CACDTADRGDNTDKLIF.

The V gene is TRDV2, the J gene TRDJ1; a weak D match, TRDD3 (5 bases). The V end lost 0 bases, the J end lost 0 bases, and 22 bases lay between the germline ends. The CDR3 extends over 19 amino acids. CDR1 GEAIGNYY and CDR2 EKD come from the germline V gene. The CDR3 DNA is TGTGCCTGTGACACCCTTACAACTCGTACTGGAACAAACACCGATAAACTCATCTTT. As protein: CACDTLTTRTGTNTDKLIF.

The V and J genes are TRDV2 and TRDJ1; D is uncertain. The V end lost 3 bases, the J end lost 0 bases, and 22 bases lay between the germline ends. The CDR3 covers 18 residues. Germline CDR1 and CDR2: GEAIGNYY and EKD. The CDR3 sequence is CACDVLHAATEYTDKLIF. The CDR3 DNA is TGTGCCTGTGACGTTCTTCACGCAGCCACAGAATACACCGATAAACTCATCTTT.

Written as DNA, the CDR3 is TGTGCCTGTGACACCCTTGGGGTAACCGATAAACTCATCTTT. It codes for CACDTLGVTDKLIF. V and J are TRDV2 and TRDJ1, with a weak D call TRDD3 (5 bases). The germline gives CDR1 GEAIGNYY, CDR2 EKD. The CDR3 sequence is 14 residues long. The V and J ends lost 0 bases and 2 bases respectively, with 9 bases between them.

The chain has TRDV2 and TRDJ1; maybe TRDD3 (5 bases). Trimming cost V 0 bases and J 2 bases, with 9 bases left between them. The germline V gene has CDR1 GEAIGNYY and CDR2 EKD. This CDR3 has 14 residues. Written as DNA, the CDR3 is TGTGCCTGTGACACCGTCGGGATTACCGATAAACTCATCTTT. This codes for CACDTVGITDKLIF.

The rearrangement uses TRDV2 and TRDJ3; no clear D. This CDR3 has 20 amino acids. Between the trimmed V and J ends, which lost 0 bases and 0 bases, there was a span of 17 bases. CDR1 is GEAIGNYY and CDR2 is EKD in the germline V gene. The CDR3 loop is CACDTVLDGPSSWDTRQMFF. The CDR3 bases are TGTGCCTGTGACACCGTATTGGACGGGCCCAGCTCCTGGGACACCCGACAGATGTTTTTC.

This chain connects TRDV2 to TRDJ1; tentatively, D is TRDD3 (5 bases). Germline V gives CDR1 GEAIGNYY, CDR2 EKD. This CDR3 contains 15 residues. V dropped 0 bases and J dropped 9 bases, with 19 bases sitting between them. CDR3 nucleotides: TGTGCCTGTGACACCGCGGGATCCCTCGATAGGGAACTCATCTTT. Its translation is CACDTAGSLDRELIF.

The V and J genes are TRDV2 and TRDJ1, with 10 bases lining up with TRDD3. The CDR3 length is 16 residues. V trimming: 3 bases; J trimming: 0 bases; junction bases outside the gene matches: 6. Germline CDR1 is GEAIGNYY and CDR2 is EKD. The CDR3 loop reads CACDGLTGGYTDKLIF. CDR3 DNA sequence: TGTGCCTGTGACGGTCTTACTGGGGGATACACCGATAAACTCATCTTT.

On this clone: At one boundary the junction diverges from the germline segment, which might be a read error. V usage is TRDV2 and J usage is TRDJ1; tentative D call: TRDD3 (6 bases). The CDR3 runs 19 residues. The germline CDR1 and CDR2 sequences are GEAIGNYY and EKD. CDR3 loop: CACDGVGAQSHTNTEKLIF. The CDR3 nucleotides read TGTGCCTGTGACGGCGTGGGGGCCCAGTCCCACACCAACACCGAAAAACTCATCTTT.

The CDR3 nucleotides read TGTGCCTGTGACCACGTACTGGGGGATACGCGGTCCGATAAACTCATCTTT. Its translation is CACDHVLGDTRSDKLIF. This chain joins TRDV2 and TRDJ1, with TRDD3 identical over 13 bases. The junction had 9 bases not matched to a gene; V was cut back by 3 bases and J by 3 bases. The CDR3 covers 17 residues. Germline lookup yields CDR1 GEAIGNYY and CDR2 EKD.

This clone was seen a handful of times. The chain couples TRDV2 to TRDJ1; D gene unclear. Trimming removed 3 bases from V and 1 base from J, with 17 bases in between. CDR3 length equals 16 residues. Per the germline V gene, CDR1 is GEAIGNYY and CDR2 is EKD. The DNA for the CDR3 is TGTGCCTGTGACCCCCTCAGGACCCGGGGCACCGATAAACTCATCTTT. Its translation is CACDPLRTRGTDKLIF.

This clone was recorded only once. Different DNA sequences within this sample yield the same CDR3. The V gene is TRDV2, the J gene TRDJ1, with 13 bases matching TRDD3. Germline V lookup: CDR1 GEAIGNYY, CDR2 EKD. Losses at the gene ends were 3 bases for V and 9 bases for J; bases not matched to a gene: 18. This CDR3 has 18 residues. CDR3 bases: TGTGCCTGTGACCCACTGGGGGATACGCGGGATGGTTCCTGGGAACTCATCTTT. It specifies CACDPLGDTRDGSWELIF.